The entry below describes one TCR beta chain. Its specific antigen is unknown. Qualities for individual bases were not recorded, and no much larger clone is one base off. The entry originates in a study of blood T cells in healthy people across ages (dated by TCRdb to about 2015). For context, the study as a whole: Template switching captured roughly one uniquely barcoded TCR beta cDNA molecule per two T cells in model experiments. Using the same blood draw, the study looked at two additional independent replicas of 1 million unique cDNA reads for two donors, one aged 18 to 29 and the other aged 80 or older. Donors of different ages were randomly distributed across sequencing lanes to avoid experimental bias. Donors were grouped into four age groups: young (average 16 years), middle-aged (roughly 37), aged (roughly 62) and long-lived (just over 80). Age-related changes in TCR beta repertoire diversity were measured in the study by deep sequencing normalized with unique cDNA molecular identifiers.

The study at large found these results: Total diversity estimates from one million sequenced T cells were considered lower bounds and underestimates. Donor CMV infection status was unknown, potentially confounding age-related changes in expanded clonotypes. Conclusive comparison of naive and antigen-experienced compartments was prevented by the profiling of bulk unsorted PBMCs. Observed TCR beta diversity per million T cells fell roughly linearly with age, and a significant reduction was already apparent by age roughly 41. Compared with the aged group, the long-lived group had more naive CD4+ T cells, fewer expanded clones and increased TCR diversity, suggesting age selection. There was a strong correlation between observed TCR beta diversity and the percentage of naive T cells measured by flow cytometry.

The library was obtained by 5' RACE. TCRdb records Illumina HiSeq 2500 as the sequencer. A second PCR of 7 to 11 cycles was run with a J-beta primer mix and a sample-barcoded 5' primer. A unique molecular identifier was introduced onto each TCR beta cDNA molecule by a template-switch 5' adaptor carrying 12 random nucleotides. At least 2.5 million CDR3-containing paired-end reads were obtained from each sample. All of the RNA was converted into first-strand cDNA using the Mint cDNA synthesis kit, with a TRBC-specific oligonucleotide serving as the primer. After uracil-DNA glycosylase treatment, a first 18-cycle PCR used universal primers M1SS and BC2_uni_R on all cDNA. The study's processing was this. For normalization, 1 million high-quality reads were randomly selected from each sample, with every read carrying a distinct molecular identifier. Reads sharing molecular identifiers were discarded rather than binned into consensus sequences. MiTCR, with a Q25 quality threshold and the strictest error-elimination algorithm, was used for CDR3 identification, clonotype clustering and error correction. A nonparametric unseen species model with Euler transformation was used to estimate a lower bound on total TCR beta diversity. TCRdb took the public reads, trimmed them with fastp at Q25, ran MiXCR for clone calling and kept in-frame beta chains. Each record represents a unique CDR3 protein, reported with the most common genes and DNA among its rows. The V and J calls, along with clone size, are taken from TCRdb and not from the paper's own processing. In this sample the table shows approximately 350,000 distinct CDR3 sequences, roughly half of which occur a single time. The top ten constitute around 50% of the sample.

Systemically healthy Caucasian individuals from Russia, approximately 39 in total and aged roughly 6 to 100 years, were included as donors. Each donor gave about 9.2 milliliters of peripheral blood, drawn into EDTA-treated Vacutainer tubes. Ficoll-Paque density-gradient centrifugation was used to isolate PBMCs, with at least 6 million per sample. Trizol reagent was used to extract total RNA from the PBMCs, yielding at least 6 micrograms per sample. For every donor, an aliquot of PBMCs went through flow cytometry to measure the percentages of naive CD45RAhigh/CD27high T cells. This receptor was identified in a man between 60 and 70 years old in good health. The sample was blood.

Here the CDR3 is given as CASSLELLRTDTQYF. The sequenced DNA: TGCGCCAGCAGCTTGGAACTACTCCGCACAGATACGCAGTATTTT. The chain is encoded by TRBV5-1 joined to TRBJ2-3; the D gene cannot be resolved reliably. V gives up 0 bases and J gives up 1 base, and the segment between their germline ends measures 9 bases. CDR1 SGHRS and CDR2 YFSETQ are derived from the germline V gene. Inclusive of the bounding cysteine and phenylalanine, the CDR3 is 15 residues long. The sequence is cut down to CDR3 DNA, 45 bases in frame from base 1.